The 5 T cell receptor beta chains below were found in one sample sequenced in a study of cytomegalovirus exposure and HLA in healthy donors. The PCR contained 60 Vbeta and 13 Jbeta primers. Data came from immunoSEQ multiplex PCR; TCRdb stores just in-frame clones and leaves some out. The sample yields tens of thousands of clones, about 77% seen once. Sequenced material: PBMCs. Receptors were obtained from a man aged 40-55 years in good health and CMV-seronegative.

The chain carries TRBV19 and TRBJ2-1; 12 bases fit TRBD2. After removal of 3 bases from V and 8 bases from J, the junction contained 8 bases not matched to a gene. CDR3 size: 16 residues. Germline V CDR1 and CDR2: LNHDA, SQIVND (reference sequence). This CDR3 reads CASSIYSSGRDHEQFF. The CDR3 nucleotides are TGTGCCAGTAGTATTTATTCTAGCGGGAGGGACCATGAGCAGTTCTTC.

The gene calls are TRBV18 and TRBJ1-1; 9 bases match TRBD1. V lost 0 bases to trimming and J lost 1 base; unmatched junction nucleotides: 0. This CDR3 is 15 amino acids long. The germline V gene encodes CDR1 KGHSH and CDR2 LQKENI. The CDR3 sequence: CASSPPGQGNTEAFF. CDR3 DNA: TGTGCCAGCTCACCACCGGGACAGGGGAACACTGAAGCTTTCTTT.

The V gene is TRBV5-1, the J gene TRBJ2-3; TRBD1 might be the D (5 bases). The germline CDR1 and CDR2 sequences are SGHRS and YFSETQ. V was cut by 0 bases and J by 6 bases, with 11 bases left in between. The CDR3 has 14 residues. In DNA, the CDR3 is TGCGCCAGCAGCTTGGAGGGGCTGTCTGATACGCAGTATTTT. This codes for CASSLEGLSDTQYF.

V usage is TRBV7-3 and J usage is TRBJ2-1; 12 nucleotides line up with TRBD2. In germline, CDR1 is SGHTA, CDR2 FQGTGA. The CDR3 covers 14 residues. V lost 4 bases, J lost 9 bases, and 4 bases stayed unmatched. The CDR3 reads CASSSSGGAGEQFF. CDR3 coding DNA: TGTGCCAGCAGCTCTAGCGGGGGGGCGGGTGAGCAGTTCTTC.

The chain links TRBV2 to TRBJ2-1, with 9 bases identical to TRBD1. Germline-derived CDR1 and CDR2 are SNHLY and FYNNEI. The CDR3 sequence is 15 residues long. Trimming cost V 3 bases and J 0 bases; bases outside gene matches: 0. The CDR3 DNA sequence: TGTGCCAGCAGTGAGGGACAGGGCTCCTACAATGAGCAGTTCTTC. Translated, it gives CASSEGQGSYNEQFF.